This T cell receptor (beta chain) was observed in a study of glioma-infiltrating T cells. General study findings and limits: Above-expected tissue-blood divergence occurred in all gliomas, most in low-grade ones. Tissue and blood shared very few CDR3 sequences.

The table lists this clonotype with many counts. Its specificity is not known. The iRepertoire nested amplicon-rescue multiplex PCR amplified TCR alpha and beta CDR3s from RNA. Input was roughly 85-450 ng of tissue mRNA or PBMC total RNA. TCRdb re-called the multiplex PCR reads with MiXCR, one entry per CDR3 protein. The sample lists roughly 200,000 distinct CDR3 sequences, 30% to 40% seen once, with 20% to 25% in the top ten. Germline lookup yields CDR1 SEHNR and CDR2 FQNEAQ (reference sequence). The CDR3 has 12 residues. Trimming took 1 base from V and 7 from J, leaving 8 bases between them. The sequenced sample consisted of glioma tissue, nonneoplastic brain tissue, or PBMCs (not recorded which). V and J are TRBV7-9 and TRBJ2-7; D gene ambiguous. The receptor's source is a human donor with low-grade glioma or glioblastoma, undergoing nonglioma brain surgery, or in good health (not recorded which). The CDR3 DNA reads as TGTGCCAGCAGCTTAGAAAGGGAAGAGCAGTACTTC. It codes for CASSLEREEQYF.